The 16 T cell receptor beta chains in this list originate from one sample, sequenced in a study of cytomegalovirus exposure and HLA in healthy donors. The PCR ran on 60 Vbeta and 13 Jbeta primers. Measured with immunoSEQ multiplex PCR; TCRdb has only the in-frame clones, and not every one. The table has under 200,000 clones, around 81% seen once. Sequenced: PBMCs. These receptors all come from a man aged 40-49 years in good health and CMV-seronegative.

The V call is TRBV6-5, the J call TRBJ2-7; 9 bases agree with TRBD1. Per germline, CDR1 MNHEY and CDR2 SVGAGI. Unmatched junction bases numbered 6, after V lost 6 bases and J lost 3 bases. This CDR3 is 14 amino acids long. The CDR3 nucleotides are TGTGCCAGCAGGGAGACAGGGGGGATCTACGAGCAGTACTTC. Its translation is CASRETGGIYEQYF.

The chain couples TRBV6-5 to TRBJ1-2; D is undetermined. The germline gives CDR1 MNHEY, CDR2 SVGAGI. V was trimmed by 4 bases and J by 3 bases, leaving 12 bases between them. This CDR3 region has 14 residues. CDR3 protein: CASSSNAGYYGYTF. CDR3 nucleotide sequence: TGTGCCAGCAGTTCAAACGCCGGTTACTATGGCTACACCTTC.

This clone appeared a single time. CDR3 nucleotide sequence: TGTGCCAGCAGCCGACCGGGACAGAGAGCCTATAATTCACCCCTCCACTTT. Translation: CASSRPGQRAYNSPLHF. The chain links TRBV13 to TRBJ1-6, with 7 bases matching TRBD1. The germline gives CDR1 PRHDT, CDR2 FYEKMQ (reference sequence). This CDR3 is 17 amino acids long. J gave up 2 bases and V 5 bases, and 9 bases lay outside the gene matches.

CDR3 residues: CASSDFENQPQHF. For the CDR3, the DNA is TGTGCCAGCAGTGATTTTGAGAATCAGCCCCAGCATTTT. V and J are TRBV2 and TRBJ1-5, with D unclear. The germline V gene has CDR1 SNHLY and CDR2 FYNNEI. This CDR3 spans 13 amino acids. Trimming left V 3 bases short and J 4 bases short, with 7 bases between.

The chain combines TRBV6-6 with TRBJ2-1; 7 bases map to TRBD2. This CDR3 has 14 residues. The germline V gene encodes CDR1 MNHNY and CDR2 SVGAGI (reference sequence). With 7 bases clipped from V and 5 bases from J, the junction kept 8 bases outside the gene matches. The CDR3: CASTEAGRNNEQFF. CDR3 nucleotides: TGTGCCAGCACCGAAGCGGGGCGGAACAATGAGCAGTTCTTC.

CDR3 nucleotide sequence: TGCGCCAGCAGGCCGGGACAGGGGATCTACGAGCAGTACTTC. Translation gives CASRPGQGIYEQYF. J is TRBJ2-7 and V is TRBV5-1, with 10 bases fitting TRBD1. CDR1 and CDR2 (germline): SGHRS, YFSETQ. Unmatched junction bases numbered 5, after V lost 5 bases and J lost 3 bases. This CDR3 region has 14 residues.

Notes on this clone: At one end the junction does not follow the germline gene, possibly because of a read error. The chain is built from TRBV7-9 and TRBJ1-1; 7 bases are a match to TRBD1. Germline V CDR1 and CDR2: SEHNR, FQNEAQ (reference sequence). The CDR3 contains 13 residues. CDR3 coding DNA: TGTTCCAGCACCCCCCGGGACAGCACTGAAGCTTTCTTT. Translated: CSSTPRDSTEAFF.

CDR3 sequence: CASSLAQDNSPLHF. The CDR3 DNA reads TGTGCCAGCAGCTTGGCACAGGATAATTCACCCCTCCACTTT. The rearrangement joins TRBV5-4 to TRBJ1-6; D is possibly TRBD1 (5 bases). Germline assignment: CDR1 SGHNT and CDR2 YYREEE (reference sequence). Trimming pared 0 bases from V and 5 bases from J, leaving 6 bases between. The CDR3 has 14 amino acids.

The rearrangement links TRBV7-2 to TRBJ2-3; no clear D. The germline CDR1 and CDR2 sequences are SGHTA and FQGNSA. V was pared by 9 bases and J by 0 bases, with 13 bases between. The CDR3 sequence is 14 residues long. The CDR3: CASLPGTSTDTQYF. CDR3 bases: TGTGCCAGTCTGCCAGGAACTAGCACAGATACGCAGTATTTT.

This clone has a handful of counts. V gene TRBV7-2 combines with J gene TRBJ2-2, with 14 bases fitting TRBD2. This CDR3 contains 17 residues. V trimming: 3 bases; J trimming: 6 bases; junction bases outside the gene matches: 6. Germline CDR1 SGHTA, CDR2 FQGNSA. DNA of the CDR3: TGTGCCAGCAGCTTGACTAGCGGGGGGGCGGGGGCCGGGGAGCTGTTTTTT. Translation gives CASSLTSGGAGAGELFF.

This clone was counted only a few times. The rearrangement links TRBV11-3 to TRBJ2-1; no definite D call. V was clipped by 2 bases and J by 5 bases, with 7 bases between them. Germline values: CDR1 SGHNT, CDR2 YENEEA. The CDR3 consists of 13 residues. The CDR3 DNA reads as TGTGCCAGCAGCTTAAACCGGGACAATGAGCAGTTCTTC. Protein product: CASSLNRDNEQFF.

On this clone: The sample holds other DNA sequences that translate to the same CDR3. V usage is TRBV7-2 and J usage is TRBJ2-5; TRBD2 aligns across 12 bases. The CDR3 extends over 16 amino acids. V lost 4 bases, J lost 1 base, and 4 bases stayed unmatched. Germline lookup yields CDR1 SGHTA and CDR2 FQGNSA. CDR3 nucleotide sequence: TGTGCCAGCAGCTCTTCTAGCGGGGGGGCCCAAGAGACCCAGTACTTC. Translated: CASSSSSGGAQETQYF.

This clone turned up a few times. The chain combines TRBV27 with TRBJ2-7, with D possibly TRBD2 on 7 matching bases. Trimming took off 4 bases at V and 7 bases at J, with 17 bases between the two ends. CDR1 and CDR2 from the germline V gene are MNHEY and SMNVEV (reference sequence). The CDR3 is 14 residues long. The CDR3 reads CASSWGGDAGEQYF. For the CDR3, the DNA is TGTGCCAGCAGTTGGGGGGGCGACGCGGGGGAGCAGTACTTC.

The J gene is TRBJ2-1, the V gene TRBV7-9, with 12 bases identical to TRBD2. The V gene end was trimmed by 11 bases and the J gene end by 0 bases; junction bases not matched to a gene: 11. CDR3 size: 17 residues. The germline CDR1 and CDR2 sequences are SEHNR and FQNEAQ (reference sequence). CDR3 nucleotides: TGTGCCGGCCGACTAGCGGGAGCCGTTAGCTCCTACAATGAGCAGTTCTTC. It yields the protein CAGRLAGAVSSYNEQFF. Looking up the rest from reference TRBV7-9 and TRBJ2-1 gives the full variable domain: DTGVSQNPRHKITKRGQNVTFRCDPISEHNRLYWYRQTLGQGPEFLTYFQNEAQLEKSRLLSDRFSAERPKGSFSTLEIQRTEQGDSAMYLCAGRLAGAVSSYNEQFFGPGTRLTVL.

This clone has a handful of counts. The genes are TRBV7-2 and TRBJ1-1; D is undetermined. V was cut by 1 base and J by 3 bases, with 9 bases left in between. CDR3 size: 14 residues. Germline lookup yields CDR1 SGHTA and CDR2 FQGNSA. DNA for the CDR3: TGTGCCAGCAGCTTAGTAGAGGCGGACACTGAAGCTTTCTTT. Amino acid sequence: CASSLVEADTEAFF.

The chain carries TRBV10-3 and TRBJ1-1; 9 positions match TRBD1. Germline trimming cut 11 bases from V and 7 bases from J; bases unmatched to any gene: 11. The V gene's germline CDR1 is ENHRY and CDR2 SYGVKD. This CDR3 region has 13 residues. CDR3 amino acids: CASTGGAPNEAFF. The CDR3 DNA sequence: TGTGCCTCGACAGGGGGAGCGCCAAATGAAGCTTTCTTT.